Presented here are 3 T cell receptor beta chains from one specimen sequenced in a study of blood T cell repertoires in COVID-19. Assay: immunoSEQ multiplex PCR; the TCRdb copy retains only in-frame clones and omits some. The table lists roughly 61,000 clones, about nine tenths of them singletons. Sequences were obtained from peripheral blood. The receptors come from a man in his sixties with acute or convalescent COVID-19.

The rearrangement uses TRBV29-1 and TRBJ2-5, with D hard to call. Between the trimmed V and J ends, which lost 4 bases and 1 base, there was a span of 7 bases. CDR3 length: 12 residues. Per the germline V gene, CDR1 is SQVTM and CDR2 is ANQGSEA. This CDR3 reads CSVAFSQETQYF. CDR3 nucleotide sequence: TGCAGCGTTGCATTCAGCCAAGAGACCCAGTACTTC.

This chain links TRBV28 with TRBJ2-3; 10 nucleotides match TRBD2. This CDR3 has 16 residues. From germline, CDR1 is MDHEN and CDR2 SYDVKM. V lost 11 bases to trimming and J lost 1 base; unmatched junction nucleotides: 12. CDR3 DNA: TGTGCCCACGGGCTAGCGGGAGTTATTGGCACAGATACGCAGTATTTT. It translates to CAHGLAGVIGTDTQYF.

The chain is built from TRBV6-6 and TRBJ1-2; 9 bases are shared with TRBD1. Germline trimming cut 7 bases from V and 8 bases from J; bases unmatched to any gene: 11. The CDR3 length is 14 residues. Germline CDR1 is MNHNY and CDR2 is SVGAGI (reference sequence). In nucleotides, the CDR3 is TGTGCCAGCATCCCGCCGGGACAGGGAAACGGCTACACCTTC. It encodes CASIPPGQGNGYTF.